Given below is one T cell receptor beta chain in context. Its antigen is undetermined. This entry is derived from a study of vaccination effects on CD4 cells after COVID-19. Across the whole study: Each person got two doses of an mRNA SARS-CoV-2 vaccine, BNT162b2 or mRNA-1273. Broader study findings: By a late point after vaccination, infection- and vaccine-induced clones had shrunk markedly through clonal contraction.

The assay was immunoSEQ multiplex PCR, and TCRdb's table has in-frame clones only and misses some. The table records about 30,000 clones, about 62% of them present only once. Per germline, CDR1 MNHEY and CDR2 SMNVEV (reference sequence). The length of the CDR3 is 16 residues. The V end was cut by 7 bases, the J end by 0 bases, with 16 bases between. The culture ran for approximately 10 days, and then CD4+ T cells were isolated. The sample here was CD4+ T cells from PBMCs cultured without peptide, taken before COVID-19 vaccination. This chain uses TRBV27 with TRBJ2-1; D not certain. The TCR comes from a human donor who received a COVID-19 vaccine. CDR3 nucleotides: TGTGCCAGCACTTATCCGCGGAAGAGCTCCTACAATGAGCAGTTCTTC. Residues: CASTYPRKSSYNEQFF.